This T cell receptor (beta chain) originates from a study of cytomegalovirus exposure and HLA in healthy donors. All donors participated as healthy donors of bone marrow. The germline gives CDR1 KGHSH, CDR2 LQKENI. CDR3 size: 13 residues. PCR was performed using 60 Vbeta and 13 Jbeta primers. The method was immunoSEQ multiplex PCR; TCRdb's version includes in-frame clones alone and lacks a portion of them. This table holds about 100,000 clones. With respect to this clone: The junction departs from germline at one end; a sequencing error may be responsible.

J is TRBJ2-5 and V is TRBV18; D perhaps matches TRBD2 (7 bases). The receptor's source is a girl between 10 and 17 years old in good health and CMV-seropositive. Material: PBMCs. The CDR3 protein is CASSPGGAENQYF. In DNA form, the CDR3 reads TGTGCCAGCTCACCAGGGGGGGCAGAGAACCAGTACTTC.